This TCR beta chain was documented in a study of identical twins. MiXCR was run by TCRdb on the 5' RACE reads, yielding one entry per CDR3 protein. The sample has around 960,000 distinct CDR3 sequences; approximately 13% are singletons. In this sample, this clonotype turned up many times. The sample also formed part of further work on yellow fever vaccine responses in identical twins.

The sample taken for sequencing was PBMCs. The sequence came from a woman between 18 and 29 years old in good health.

The CDR3 spells CATSDLAPLAGDDPDTQYF. CDR3 sequence (DNA): TGTGCCACCAGTGACTTGGCCCCTCTAGCGGGAGATGACCCAGATACGCAGTATTTT. The chain couples TRBV24-1 to TRBJ2-3; 10 nucleotides line up with TRBD2. The trim removed 4 bases at V and 4 bases at J, leaving 16 bases unmatched. The CDR3 runs 19 residues. Per germline, CDR1 KGHDR and CDR2 SFDVKD.